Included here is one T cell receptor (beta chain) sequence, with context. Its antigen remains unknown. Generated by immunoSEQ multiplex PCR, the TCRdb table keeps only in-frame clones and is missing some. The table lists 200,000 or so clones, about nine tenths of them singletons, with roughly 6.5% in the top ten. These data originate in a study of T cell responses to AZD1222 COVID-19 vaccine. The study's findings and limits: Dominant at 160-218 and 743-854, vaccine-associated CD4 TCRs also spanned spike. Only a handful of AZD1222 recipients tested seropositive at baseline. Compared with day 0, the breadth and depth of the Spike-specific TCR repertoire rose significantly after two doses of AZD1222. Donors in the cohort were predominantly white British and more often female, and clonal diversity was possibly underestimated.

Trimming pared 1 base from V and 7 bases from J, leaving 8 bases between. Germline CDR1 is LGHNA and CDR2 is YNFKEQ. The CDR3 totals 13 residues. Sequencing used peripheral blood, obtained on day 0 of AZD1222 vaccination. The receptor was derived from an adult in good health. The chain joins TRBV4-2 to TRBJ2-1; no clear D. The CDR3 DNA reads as TGTGCCAGCAGCCAAGGACTCTTTAATGAGCAGTTCTTC. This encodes CASSQGLFNEQFF.